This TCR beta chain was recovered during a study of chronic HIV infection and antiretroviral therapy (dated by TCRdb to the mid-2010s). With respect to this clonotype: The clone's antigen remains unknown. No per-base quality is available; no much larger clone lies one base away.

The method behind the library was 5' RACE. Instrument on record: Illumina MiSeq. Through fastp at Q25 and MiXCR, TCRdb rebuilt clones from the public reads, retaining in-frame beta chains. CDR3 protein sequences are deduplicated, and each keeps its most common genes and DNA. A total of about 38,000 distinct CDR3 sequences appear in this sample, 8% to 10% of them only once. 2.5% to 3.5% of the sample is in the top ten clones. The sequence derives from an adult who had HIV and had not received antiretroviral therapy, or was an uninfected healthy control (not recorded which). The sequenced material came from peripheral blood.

The DNA reads as follows: TGCAGTGCGAAGACAGGGGATCAGCCCCAGCATTTT. Its amino acids are CSAKTGDQPQHF. The V gene is TRBV20-1 and the J gene is TRBJ1-5; 8 middle bases align to TRBD1. The germline V gene (reference sequence) yields DFQATT for CDR1 and SNEGSKA for CDR2. Trimming accounts for 6 bases at V and 5 bases at J, while the number of junction bases matched to no gene is 3. The CDR3 starts with the cysteine, ends with the phenylalanine, and has 12 residues. The CDR3 DNA has 36 bases and is translated from base 1.